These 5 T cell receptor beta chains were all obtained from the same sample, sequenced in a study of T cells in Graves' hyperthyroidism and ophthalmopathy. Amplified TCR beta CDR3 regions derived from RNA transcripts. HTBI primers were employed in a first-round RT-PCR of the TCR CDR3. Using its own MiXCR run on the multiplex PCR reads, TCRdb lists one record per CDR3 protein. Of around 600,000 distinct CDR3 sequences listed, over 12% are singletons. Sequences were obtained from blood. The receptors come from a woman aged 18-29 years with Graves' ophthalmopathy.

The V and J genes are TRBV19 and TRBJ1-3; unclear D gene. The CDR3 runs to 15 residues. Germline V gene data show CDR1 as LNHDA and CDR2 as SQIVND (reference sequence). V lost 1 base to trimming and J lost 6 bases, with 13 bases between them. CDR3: CASSIGTMVANTIYF. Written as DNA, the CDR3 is TGTGCCAGTAGTATAGGGACCATGGTGGCAAACACCATATATTTT.

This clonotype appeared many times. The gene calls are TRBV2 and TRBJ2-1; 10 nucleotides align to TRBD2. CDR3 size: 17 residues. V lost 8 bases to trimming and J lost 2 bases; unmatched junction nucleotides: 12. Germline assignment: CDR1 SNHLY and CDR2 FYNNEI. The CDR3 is CASASESSGGTYNEQFF. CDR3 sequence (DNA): TGTGCCAGCGCTTCGGAATCTAGCGGGGGTACCTACAATGAGCAGTTCTTC.

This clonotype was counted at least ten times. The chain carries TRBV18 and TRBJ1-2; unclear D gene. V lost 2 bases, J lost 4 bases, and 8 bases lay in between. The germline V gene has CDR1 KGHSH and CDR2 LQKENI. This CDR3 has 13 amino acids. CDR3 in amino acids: CASSPRSLYGYTF. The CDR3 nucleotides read TGTGCCAGCTCACCAAGAAGCCTCTATGGCTACACCTTC.

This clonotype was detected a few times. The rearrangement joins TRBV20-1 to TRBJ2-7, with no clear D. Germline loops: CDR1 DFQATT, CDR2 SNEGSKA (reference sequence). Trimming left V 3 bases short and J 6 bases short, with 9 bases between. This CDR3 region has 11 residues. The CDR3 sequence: CSASGRAEQYF. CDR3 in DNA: TGCAGTGCTAGCGGACGAGCCGAGCAGTACTTC.

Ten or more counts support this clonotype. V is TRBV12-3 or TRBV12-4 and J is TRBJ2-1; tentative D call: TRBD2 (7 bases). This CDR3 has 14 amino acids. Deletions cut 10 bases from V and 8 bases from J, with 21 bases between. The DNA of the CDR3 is TGTGCCACCATAGACCGGGGGGCCGGGGATGAGCAGTTCTTC. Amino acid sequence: CATIDRGAGDEQFF.